Listed below are T cell receptor beta chains from one sample, sequenced in a study of shared clonotypes between healthy human individuals. Data came from immunoSEQ multiplex PCR; TCRdb stores just in-frame clones and leaves some out. In the table there are a few million clones, about 92% of which are singletons. The source material was naive CD4+ T cells sorted from blood. These receptors originate from a man in his late teens or twenties in good health. The CDR3 runs from the conserved cysteine through the conserved F or W. D genes are given only for firm matches. Only part of the rows carry a size: once, few, many, or a class if the clone is expanded.

v_gene,abundance,d_gene,j_gene,CDR3aa,CDR3nt
TRBV10-3,NA,NA,TRBJ1-2,CAITPTGPSLGGYTF,TGTGCCATCACTCCGACTGGGCCCTCCCTAGGAGGCTACACCTTC
TRBV2,NA,NA,TRBJ2-1,CASSESLEQFF,TGTGCCAGCAGTGAGTCCCTAGAGCAGTTCTTC
TRBV10-3,NA,NA,TRBJ2-7,CARGGGSSYEQYF,TGTGCCCGTGGCGGTGGCAGCTCCTACGAGCAGTACTTC
TRBV6-6,NA,NA,TRBJ1-1,CATGGAANTEAFF,TGTGCCACCGGCGGGGCGGCGAACACTGAAGCTTTCTTT
TRBV28,NA,NA,TRBJ1-4,CASSSGDGLNEKLFF,TGTGCCAGCAGTTCTGGGGACGGGCTTAATGAAAAACTGTTTTTT
TRBV6-4,NA,TRBD1,TRBJ2-2,CASSQQGASSTGELFF,TGTGCCAGCAGTCAACAGGGGGCAAGCTCGACCGGGGAGCTGTTTTTT
TRBV2,NA,NA,TRBJ1-1,CASSGGGTEAFF,TGTGCCAGCTCCGGGGGCGGGACTGAAGCTTTCTTT
TRBV5-1,NA,NA,TRBJ2-5,CASSLEALEETQYF,TGCGCCAGCAGCTTGGAAGCGCTAGAAGAGACCCAGTACTTC
TRBV7-2,NA,NA,TRBJ2-2,CASSLAPGLAAPLNTGELFF,TGTGCCAGCAGCTTAGCCCCGGGTCTAGCTGCGCCCTTGAACACCGGGGAGCTGTTTTTT
TRBV28,NA,NA,TRBJ1-1,CASSPGSQGREAFF,TGTGCCAGCAGTCCCGGTTCCCAGGGACGCGAAGCTTTCTTT
TRBV6-5,NA,NA,TRBJ1-3,CASSYLGGGGNTIYF,TGTGCCAGCAGTTACCTGGGGGGCGGCGGAAACACCATATATTTT
TRBV30,few,NA,TRBJ1-1,CAWSSITEAFF,TGTGCCTGGAGTTCTATCACTGAAGCTTTCTTT
TRBV19,few,TRBD1,TRBJ1-1,CASSTPGTGNTEAFF,TGTGCCAGTAGTACCCCCGGGACAGGTAACACTGAAGCTTTCTTT
TRBV18,NA,TRBD1,TRBJ1-5,CASSASTGGNQPQHF,TGTGCCAGCTCAGCATCGACAGGGGGCAATCAGCCCCAGCATTTT
TRBV6-5,NA,NA,TRBJ1-5,CASSSGVGGRNQPQHF,TGTGCCAGCAGTTCGGGTGTGGGGGGTCGCAATCAGCCCCAGCATTTT
TRBV7-2,NA,TRBD1,TRBJ1-1,CASSPRQGGLTEAFF,TGTGCCAGCAGCCCAAGACAGGGGGGGTTAACTGAAGCTTTCTTT